One and the same sample provided the 19 T cell receptor beta chains below, sequenced in a study of CD8+CD57+ T cells in acquired aplastic anemia. The TCR beta profiling, which covered VDJ combination and CDR3 sequence, was carried out using genomic DNA as the template. Each CDR3 protein gets one entry after TCRdb re-called the reads with MiXCR. Of around 250,000 distinct CDR3 sequences listed, roughly half are singletons. The sample was sorted CD4+, CD8+, or CD8+CD57+ T cells (not recorded which) from PBMCs. Receptors were obtained from a human donor with severe aplastic anemia or a healthy control (not recorded which).

There are a few counts of this clonotype. The chain couples TRBV20-1 to TRBJ2-3; TRBD1 is a possible D gene (6 bases). Germline V gene lookup returns CDR1 DFQATT and CDR2 SNEGSKA (reference sequence). The CDR3 spans 13 residues. Trimming removed 6 bases at V and 0 bases at J, with 10 bases between. The CDR3 DNA is TGCAGTGCCCCGACAGGTAGCACAGATACGCAGTATTTT. This translates into CSAPTGSTDTQYF.

A word on this clonotype: An end of the junction differs from the germline gene, which may be a read error. The chain couples TRBV6-5 to TRBJ1-1; tentative D call: TRBD1 (6 bases). CDR1 MNHEY and CDR2 SVGAGI come from the germline V gene. The CDR3 totals 14 residues. As DNA, the CDR3 is TGTGCCATCAGTGAAGGCAGGGGACGAACTGAAGCTTTCTTT. Protein product: CAISEGRGRTEAFF.

A few counts support this clonotype. The V and J genes are TRBV12-3 or TRBV12-4 and TRBJ1-6, with D unclear. CDR3 length: 9 amino acids. The V and J ends lost 8 bases and 11 bases respectively, with 4 bases between them. The CDR3 coding sequence is TGTGCCAGCGGGCCACCCCTCCACTTT. Translation: CASGPPLHF.

This clonotype was picked up a small number of times. The chain employs TRBV7-9 and TRBJ2-7; TRBD2 matches at 10 bases. Per germline, CDR1 SEHNR and CDR2 FQNEAQ (reference sequence). The ends lost 5 bases at V and 4 bases at J; junction bases unmatched: 8. This CDR3 has 15 amino acids. CDR3 protein: CASSQGLATIYEQYF. Here the CDR3 DNA reads TGTGCCAGCAGCCAGGGACTAGCGACCATTTACGAGCAGTACTTC.

The rearrangement uses TRBV2 and TRBJ2-7; TRBD1 aligns across 7 bases. Germline V gene data show CDR1 as SNHLY and CDR2 as FYNNEI. There are 13 residues in the CDR3. V was pared by 9 bases and J by 7 bases, with 12 bases of the junction left unmatched. CDR3 amino acids: CASQDRWRKEQYF. The CDR3 nucleotides read TGTGCCAGTCAGGACAGGTGGAGGAAGGAGCAGTACTTC.

This clonotype was detected a few times. V is TRBV19 and J is TRBJ2-7; TRBD1 matches at 8 bases. From germline, CDR1 is LNHDA and CDR2 SQIVND (reference sequence). The CDR3 consists of 12 residues. J was trimmed by 5 bases and V by 4 bases; bases with no gene match: 1. As DNA, the CDR3 is TGTGCCAGTAGTACGACAGGGGACGAGCAGTACTTC. Translated: CASSTTGDEQYF.

This clonotype was counted many times. V and J are TRBV6-2 or TRBV6-3 and TRBJ2-1; D is uncertain. The length of the CDR3 is 13 residues. The ends were cut back, 7 bases at V and 9 bases at J, with 16 bases in the middle. Germline V gene data show CDR1 as MNHEY and CDR2 as SVGEGT. In nucleotides, the CDR3 is TGTGCCAGCACCTCTCGGGTAGCTGGTGAGCAGTTCTTC. Translating gives CASTSRVAGEQFF.

The gene calls are TRBV10-3 and TRBJ2-2, with D tentatively TRBD2 (6 bases). The CDR3 totals 15 residues. The V end lost 6 bases, the J end lost 6 bases, and 17 bases lay between the germline ends. Germline CDR1 reads ENHRY; CDR2 reads SYGVKD. The CDR3 spells CAIRAGGGVAGELFF. DNA for the CDR3: TGTGCCATCAGGGCCGGTGGAGGGGTGGCCGGGGAGCTGTTTTTT.

The chain links TRBV20-1 to TRBJ1-6, with a weak D call TRBD1 (6 bases). The germline V gene encodes CDR1 DFQATT and CDR2 SNEGSKA (reference sequence). The CDR3 is 17 amino acids. The germline V and J ends were trimmed by 0 bases and 6 bases, with 18 bases remaining between them. The CDR3 nucleotides read TGCAGTGCTAGAGAGTCGATAGGCCAGGGGAGTAATTCACCCCTCCACTTT. Translation: CSARESIGQGSNSPLHF.

This clonotype was seen ten or more times. The chain recombines TRBV5-6 with TRBJ2-4; 8 bases agree with TRBD1. Germline CDR1 is SGHDT and CDR2 is YYEEEE. V was pared by 4 bases and J by 0 bases, with 3 bases of the junction left unmatched. This CDR3 has 15 residues. Written as DNA, the CDR3 is TGTGCCAGCAGCCGGACAGGGTTAGCCAAAAACATTCAGTACTTC. Protein sequence: CASSRTGLAKNIQYF.

The chain is built from TRBV30 and TRBJ1-5; perhaps TRBD1 as D (6 bases). The CDR3 runs to 14 residues. The V gene lost 0 bases and the J gene lost 3 bases, with 9 bases spanning the gap. Germline CDR1 reads GTSNPN; CDR2 reads SVGIG (reference sequence). DNA of the CDR3: TGTGCCTGGAGTGTAGGACAGTTCAATCAGCCCCAGCATTTT. It is translated as CAWSVGQFNQPQHF.

The genes are TRBV7-8 and TRBJ2-7; a possible D gene is TRBD1 (5 bases). V was cut by 1 base and J by 3 bases, with 16 bases left in between. The CDR3 loop spans 16 amino acids. The germline gives CDR1 SGHVS, CDR2 FQNEAQ. CDR3 in amino acids: CASSLGVSRGLYEQYF. CDR3 bases: TGTGCCAGCAGCTTAGGCGTCTCAAGGGGCCTCTACGAGCAGTACTTC.

The genes are TRBV15 and TRBJ2-1, with TRBD1 matching over 8 bases. The junction had 7 bases not matched to a gene; V was cut back by 6 bases and J by 6 bases. CDR1 is LNHNV and CDR2 is YYDKDF in the germline V gene (reference sequence). This CDR3 is 14 amino acids long. The CDR3 sequence is CATSEPGQGNEQFF. DNA for the CDR3: TGTGCCACCAGTGAACCCGGACAGGGCAATGAGCAGTTCTTC. Based on the CDR3 plus reference TRBV15 and TRBJ2-1, the full variable domain is DAMVIQNPRYQVTQFGKPVTLSCSQTLNHNVMYWYQQKSSQAPKLLFHYYDKDFNNEADTPDNFQSRRPNTSFCFLDIRSPGLGDTAMYLCATSEPGQGNEQFFGPGTRLTVL.

V is TRBV3-1 and J is TRBJ2-1, with 7 nucleotides matching TRBD2. CDR3 size: 16 residues. CDR1 is LGHDT, CDR2 YNNKEL, per germline (reference sequence). Trimming at V came to 4 bases and at J to 4 bases, leaving 10 bases not matched to a gene. The CDR3 reads CASSRERGFPYNEQFF. CDR3 sequence (DNA): TGTGCCAGCAGCCGCGAGCGGGGCTTTCCGTACAATGAGCAGTTCTTC.

The rearrangement uses TRBV13 and TRBJ2-2; 15 positions agree with TRBD2. The ends lost 4 bases at V and 6 bases at J; junction bases unmatched: 3. Germline CDR1 PRHDT, CDR2 FYEKMQ (reference sequence). This CDR3 is 16 amino acids long. The CDR3 DNA is TGTGCCAGCAGCTGGACTAGCGGGGGGGCAGCCGGGGAGCTGTTTTTT. Amino acid sequence: CASSWTSGGAAGELFF.

The chain is built from TRBV2 and TRBJ1-1; D unresolved. The CDR3 totals 12 residues. CDR1 is SNHLY and CDR2 is FYNNEI in the germline V gene. V was shortened by 5 bases and J by 5 bases, with 9 bases between the two germline ends. The CDR3 DNA reads as TGTGCCAGCAGTCTAAGTGGTACTGAAGCTTTCTTT. This translates into CASSLSGTEAFF. The full variable domain, rest sourced from reference TRBV2 and TRBJ1-1, is EPEVTQTPSHQVTQMGQEVILRCVPISNHLYFYWYRQILGQKVEFLVSFYNNEISEKSEIFDDQFSVERPDGSNFTLKIRSTKLEDSAMYFCASSLSGTEAFFGQGTRLTVV.

V is TRBV10-3 and J is TRBJ2-7; possibly TRBD2 for D (5 bases). CDR3 size: 15 residues. V dropped 0 bases and J dropped 7 bases, with 16 bases sitting between them. Germline V gene sequence: CDR1 ENHRY, CDR2 SYGVKD. The CDR3, as DNA: TGTGCCATCAGTGAGTCTCCGGAGTCTCGGGGTGAGCAGTACTTC. Residues: CAISESPESRGEQYF.

This clonotype was seen a few times. Possible read error: a much larger clone is one base away. This rearrangement joins TRBV12-5 to TRBJ1-5, with D unclear. V was clipped by 1 base and J by 6 bases, with 10 bases between them. This CDR3 has 14 residues. The germline V gene encodes CDR1 LGHNT and CDR2 FRNRAP. This CDR3 reads CASGLDVLRQPQHF. DNA of the CDR3: TGTGCTAGTGGTTTGGACGTACTACGTCAGCCCCAGCATTTT.

The chain couples TRBV24-1 to TRBJ1-5; the D is unclear. The CDR3 covers 12 residues. Germline V gives CDR1 KGHDR, CDR2 SFDVKD. V was pared by 5 bases and J by 7 bases, with 8 bases between. The CDR3: CATSGSGQPQHF. The CDR3 nucleotides read TGTGCCACCAGTGGCTCGGGGCAGCCCCAGCATTTT.